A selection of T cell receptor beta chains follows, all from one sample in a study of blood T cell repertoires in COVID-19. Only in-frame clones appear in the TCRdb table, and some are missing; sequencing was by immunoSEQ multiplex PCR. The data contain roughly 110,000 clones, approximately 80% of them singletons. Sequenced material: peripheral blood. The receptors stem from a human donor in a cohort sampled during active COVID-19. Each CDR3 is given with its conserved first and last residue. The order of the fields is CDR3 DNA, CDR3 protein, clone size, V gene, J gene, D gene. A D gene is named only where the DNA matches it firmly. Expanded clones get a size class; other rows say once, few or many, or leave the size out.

DNA: TGTGCCAGCAGTTTAAAAGGGGCGTCCCCCTACGAGCAGTACTTC
CDR3: CASSLKGASPYEQYF
size: NA
V: TRBV27
J: TRBJ2-7
D: NA

DNA: TGTGCCAGCAGCCAGACAAGGAATTCACCCCTCCACTTT
CDR3: CASSQTRNSPLHF
size: NA
V: TRBV5-4
J: TRBJ1-6
D: NA

DNA: TGTGCCAGCAGTTATGACAGATATCAGCCCCAGCATTTT
CDR3: CASSYDRYQPQHF
size: once
V: TRBV28
J: TRBJ1-5
D: NA

DNA: TGTGCCAGCAGCGTACAGGGAGATAATTCACCCCTCCACTTT
CDR3: CASSVQGDNSPLHF
size: NA
V: TRBV7-9
J: TRBJ1-6
D: NA

DNA: TGTGCCAGCAGCAACGACGACAGGCCAAACATTCAGTACTTC
CDR3: CASSNDDRPNIQYF
size: few
V: TRBV28
J: TRBJ2-4
D: NA

DNA: TGTGCCAGCAGCTTAGAGTTGGGACAGGGGGAAGCTTTCTTT
CDR3: CASSLELGQGEAFF
size: NA
V: TRBV7-2
J: TRBJ1-1
D: TRBD1

DNA: TGTGCCAGCAGCCAGAGGGGGCACGTGAACACCATATATTTT
CDR3: CASSQRGHVNTIYF
size: NA
V: TRBV13
J: TRBJ1-3
D: TRBD1

DNA: TGTGCCAGCAGTGACCTACCGGGACAGGGTTACTATGGCTACACCTTC
CDR3: CASSDLPGQGYYGYTF
size: NA
V: TRBV6-1
J: TRBJ1-2
D: TRBD1

DNA: TGTGCCAGCAGTTTATGGGGACTTCGACACGAATTAAGCTCTGGGGCCAACGTCCTGACTTTC
CDR3: CASSLWGLRHELSSGANVLTF
size: few
V: TRBV27
J: TRBJ2-6
D: NA

DNA: TGTGCCAGTGGAGGGACAGCATATAGCAATCAGCCCCAGCATTTT
CDR3: CASGGTAYSNQPQHF
size: NA
V: TRBV28
J: TRBJ1-5
D: TRBD1

DNA: TGCGCCAGCAGCCAAGAGGTAGGGGGCCTCACCGGGGAGCTGTTTTTT
CDR3: CASSQEVGGLTGELFF
size: NA
V: TRBV4-1
J: TRBJ2-2
D: TRBD1

DNA: TGTGCCAGCAGGATGACGGGACAGGGAAACACTGAAGCTTTCTTT
CDR3: CASRMTGQGNTEAFF
size: few
V: TRBV3-1/TRBV3-2
J: TRBJ1-1
D: TRBD1

DNA: TGTGCCAGCACACATACGGACAGGTCCACTGAAGCTTTCTTT
CDR3: CASTHTDRSTEAFF
size: NA
V: TRBV3-1/TRBV3-2
J: TRBJ1-1
D: TRBD1

DNA: TGTGCCAGCACCCTTACCCCAACTAGGACAGATACGCAGTATTTT
CDR3: CASTLTPTRTDTQYF
size: NA
V: TRBV6-6
J: TRBJ2-3
D: NA